A selection of T cell receptor beta chains follows, all from one sample in a study of beta chain features in type 1 diabetes. Measured with immunoSEQ multiplex PCR; TCRdb has only the in-frame clones, and not every one. The sample lists about 150,000 clones; roughly a tenth were seen once. What was sequenced was central memory CD4+ T cells from blood. These receptors all stem from a man between 18 and 35 years old in good health. Each CDR3 is given with its conserved first and last residue. D genes are given only for firm matches. Only some rows state a clone size, as once, few, many or a class for expanded clones.

few	TRBV14	15	TRBD1	TRBJ1-2	TGTGCCAGCAGCCTTTCCGGGACAGGGGTTAATGGCTACACCTTC	CASSLSGTGVNGYTF
few	TRBV14	13	.	TRBJ2-7	TGTGCCAGCAGCAAAACAGGGCCATACGAGCAGTACTTC	CASSKTGPYEQYF
many	TRBV28	15	.	TRBJ1-6	TGTGCCAGCAGTTTATCTAGACAGTATAATTCACCCCTCCACTTT	CASSLSRQYNSPLHF
few	TRBV5-1	15	TRBD2	TRBJ2-3	TGCGCCAGCAACGGACTAGCGGGGGGCTCAGATACGCAGTATTTT	CASNGLAGGSDTQYF
.	TRBV19	17	.	TRBJ2-6	TGTGCCAGTAGTATAGGGAGTGCGAGGAACGGGGCCAACGTCCTGACTTTC	CASSIGSARNGANVLTF
.	TRBV5-1	16	.	TRBJ1-6	TGCGCCAGCAGCTTGGGGGTAGGGATGGGAGATTCACCCCTCCACTTT	CASSLGVGMGDSPLHF
many	TRBV30	13	.	TRBJ2-1	TGTGCCTGGAGTTTCGGACAGAGGAATGAGCAGTTCTTC	CAWSFGQRNEQFF
few	TRBV6-5	13	.	TRBJ1-6	TGTGCCAGCAGCGGGACCTATAATTCACCCCTCCACTTT	CASSGTYNSPLHF
.	TRBV28	13	TRBD1	TRBJ2-7	TGTGCCAGCAAGGGGGCAGGGACCTACGAGCAGTACTTC	CASKGAGTYEQYF
.	TRBV19	14	.	TRBJ2-7	TGTGCCAGTAGTGCTTACAGGTTCTCCTACGAGCAGTACTTC	CASSAYRFSYEQYF
.	TRBV5-4	14	.	TRBJ2-5	TGTGCCAGCAGTCTTGACACCCTCGGAGAGACCCAGTACTTC	CASSLDTLGETQYF
few	TRBV5-5	15	TRBD1	TRBJ1-5	TGTGCCAGCAGCTTGGGATCGACAGGGAATCAGCCCCAGCATTTT	CASSLGSTGNQPQHF
.	TRBV5-4	15	.	TRBJ2-3	TGTGCCAGCAGCTTCGAGGCCCTTACCACAGATACGCAGTATTTT	CASSFEALTTDTQYF
few	TRBV7-9	15	TRBD1	TRBJ1-3	TGTGCCAGCAGCGTGACAGGGACGTCTGGAAACACCATATATTTT	CASSVTGTSGNTIYF
few	TRBV27	14	.	TRBJ2-1	TGTGCCAGCAGTCAAAGACAGTCCTACAATGAGCAGTTCTTC	CASSQRQSYNEQFF
.	TRBV30	11	.	TRBJ2-2	TGTGCCTGGAAGGGGAACGGGGAGCTGTTTTTT	CAWKGNGELFF
.	TRBV5-4	16	TRBD2	TRBJ2-1	TGTGCCAGCAGCCCACGACTAGCGGGGGCTCTGAATGAGCAGTTCTTC	CASSPRLAGALNEQFF
.	TRBV18	16	.	TRBJ2-2	TGTGCCAGCTCCCTCGACGGGCCGGGAAACACCGGGGAGCTGTTTTTT	CASSLDGPGNTGELFF
.	TRBV27	13	TRBD1	TRBJ2-1	TGTGCCAGCAGTCTACAGGGGTACGGTGAGCAGTTCTTC	CASSLQGYGEQFF
few	TRBV6-5	13	.	TRBJ1-1	TGTGCCAGCACCCTGACAGGGAACACTGAAGCTTTCTTT	CASTLTGNTEAFF
once	TRBV4-2	20	TRBD2	TRBJ2-4	TGTGCCAGCAGCCAAGGCCTAGCGGGGGGGCCAGGGGGGGCCAAAAACATTCAGTACTTC	CASSQGLAGGPGGAKNIQYF
.	TRBV18	13	.	TRBJ2-5	TGTGCCAGCTCTCCCGGGACTCAGGAGACCCAGTACTTC	CASSPGTQETQYF
few	TRBV5-4	12	.	TRBJ1-3	TGTGCCAGCAGCTTGTCAGGGAACACCATATATTTT	CASSLSGNTIYF
.	TRBV6-1	11	.	TRBJ1-1	TGTGCCAGCAGCTTTATCGCTGAAGCTTTCTTT	CASSFIAEAFF
few	TRBV6-1	12	.	TRBJ1-6	TGTGCCAGCAGAAGACAGAATTCACCCCTCCACTTT	CASRRQNSPLHF
.	TRBV2	13	.	TRBJ2-6	TGTGCCAGCCAGGGGTCTGGGGCCAACGTCCTGACTTTC	CASQGSGANVLTF
few	TRBV5-1	14	TRBD1	TRBJ1-2	TGCGCCAGCAGCTCCACCGGGACAGGGGAAGGCTACACCTTC	CASSSTGTGEGYTF
.	TRBV19	13	.	TRBJ2-7	TGTGCCAGTAGTATAGCGGGGAACCACGAGCAGTACTTC	CASSIAGNHEQYF
.	TRBV19	13	TRBD2	TRBJ2-5	TGTGCCAGCTCTAGCGGGGGGGCCGAGACCCAGTACTTC	CASSSGGAETQYF